The 29 T cell receptor beta chains listed next were all sequenced from one sample in a study of cytomegalovirus exposure and HLA in healthy donors. The PCR was carried out with 60 Vbeta primers and 13 Jbeta primers. TCRdb keeps only in-frame clones here, not all; method: immunoSEQ multiplex PCR. Here the sample spans 100,000 to 150,000 clones, roughly 73% being singletons. The sequenced material came from PBMCs. The receptor set was obtained from a man aged 55 to 70 in good health and CMV-seropositive.

V and J are TRBV6-5 and TRBJ2-5; no clear D. V lost 5 bases and J 3 bases, leaving 13 bases between the germline ends. Germline V gene lookup returns CDR1 MNHEY and CDR2 SVGAGI. CDR3 size: 14 residues. As DNA, the CDR3 is TGTGCCAGCAGTCCCCAGATTGCCGAAGAGACCCAGTACTTC. Its protein product is CASSPQIAEETQYF.

The DNA for the CDR3 is TGCAGTGCCACAACAGGTGAAAAACTGTTTTTT. It specifies CSATTGEKLFF. This sequence joins TRBV20-1 and TRBJ1-4, with D possibly being TRBD1 (5 bases). The CDR3 consists of 11 residues. The V and J ends lost 6 bases and 7 bases respectively, with 9 bases between them. The V gene's germline CDR1 is DFQATT and CDR2 SNEGSKA (reference sequence).

The chain links TRBV30 to TRBJ2-2, with 8 positions matching TRBD1. This CDR3 is built from 14 residues. The trim removed 1 base at V and 5 bases at J, leaving 3 bases unmatched. The germline V gene encodes CDR1 GTSNPN and CDR2 SVGIG (reference sequence). The CDR3 spells CAWSGGQETGELFF. The CDR3 DNA reads TGTGCCTGGAGTGGGGGACAGGAAACCGGGGAGCTGTTTTTT.

The chain links TRBV5-8 to TRBJ2-3; no firm D call. The ends were cut back, 5 bases at V and 0 bases at J, with 7 bases in the middle. Germline assignment: CDR1 SGHTS and CDR2 YDEGEE. This CDR3 has 13 amino acids. CDR3 loop: CASRYRSTDTQYF. Written as DNA, the CDR3 is TGTGCCAGCAGATATAGAAGCACAGATACGCAGTATTTT.

The chain couples TRBV7-3 to TRBJ1-6, with D possibly being TRBD1 (5 bases). Trimming stripped 3 bases from V and 7 bases from J, with 13 bases between. Germline CDR1 SGHTA, CDR2 FQGTGA. This CDR3 contains 15 residues. CDR3 nucleotides: TGTGCCAGCAGCTTTTCTCCAGGGCTAAATTCACCCCTCCACTTT. As protein: CASSFSPGLNSPLHF.

The genes are TRBV5-1 and TRBJ2-4; 14 bases are a match to TRBD2. V lost 4 bases to trimming and J lost 5 bases; unmatched junction nucleotides: 11. Looked up from germline, CDR1 is SGHRS and CDR2 is YFSETQ. This CDR3 region has 18 residues. The CDR3 DNA is TGCGCCAGCAGCCCATCGACTAGCGGGGGGGCGGGCGAAAACATTCAGTACTTC. This translates into CASSPSTSGGAGENIQYF.

The chain employs TRBV29-1 and TRBJ1-4; no firm D call. The ends were cut back, 2 bases at V and 5 bases at J, with 6 bases in the middle. The CDR3 is made up of 12 amino acids. Germline V gene lookup returns CDR1 SQVTM and CDR2 ANQGSEA. CDR3 coding DNA: TGCAGCGTTGAACTCCGGAATGAAAAACTGTTTTTT. This sequence encodes CSVELRNEKLFF.

The rearrangement links TRBV6-6 to TRBJ2-5; maybe TRBD2 (6 bases). The ends were cut back, 2 bases at V and 2 bases at J, with 12 bases in the middle. Germline loops: CDR1 MNHNY, CDR2 SVGAGI (reference sequence). This CDR3 comprises 15 residues. CDR3: CASSYSRGKQETQYF. The CDR3 coding sequence is TGTGCCAGCAGTTACAGTCGGGGGAAACAAGAGACCCAGTACTTC.

The chain has TRBV2 and TRBJ1-1; perhaps TRBD1 as D (5 bases). The CDR3 extends over 15 amino acids. CDR1 and CDR2 (germline): SNHLY, FYNNEI. With 2 bases removed from V and 3 bases from J, the gap between germline ends came to 13 bases. In nucleotides, the CDR3 is TGTGCCAGCAGTGAAAGGTCAGGGAGGGACACTGAAGCTTTCTTT. Amino acid sequence: CASSERSGRDTEAFF.

In nucleotides, the CDR3 is TGTGCCAGCAGTTACCGGGAGGGGGAGACCCAGTACTTC. Protein: CASSYREGETQYF. The rearrangement uses TRBV6-6 and TRBJ2-5; the match to TRBD2 covers 8 bases. CDR1 is MNHNY and CDR2 is SVGAGI in the germline V gene (reference sequence). The junction had 1 base not matched to a gene; V was cut back by 2 bases and J by 5 bases. This CDR3 has 13 residues.

The V call is TRBV5-4, the J call TRBJ2-4, with D uncertain. The CDR3 length is 14 residues. CDR1 SGHNT and CDR2 YYREEE come from the germline V gene (reference sequence). Trimming pared 0 bases from V and 3 bases from J, leaving 7 bases between. The CDR3 DNA is TGTGCCAGCAGCTTGGGTGGCTTCAAAAACATTCAGTACTTC. Protein: CASSLGGFKNIQYF.

The CDR3 nucleotides are TGCGCCAGCAGCTTGGATAGCGGGGAACCAACCCAGTACTTC. It is translated as CASSLDSGEPTQYF. V is TRBV5-1 and J is TRBJ2-5, with TRBD2 matching 8 bases. V gave up 0 bases and J gave up 8 bases; unmatched junction bases: 6. The CDR3 is 14 amino acids. Per germline, CDR1 SGHRS and CDR2 YFSETQ.

This chain uses TRBV29-1 with TRBJ2-3; TRBD2 is a possible D gene (7 bases). CDR3 size: 12 residues. Germline CDR1 reads SQVTM; CDR2 reads ANQGSEA. The ends were cut back, 7 bases at V and 7 bases at J, with 15 bases in the middle. Here the CDR3 reads CSAAGGPYTQYF. CDR3 DNA sequence: TGCAGCGCTGCCGGGGGGCCATATACGCAGTATTTT.

The chain links TRBV6-5 to TRBJ2-7, with a possible D match to TRBD1 (8 bases). V was trimmed by 2 bases and J by 6 bases, leaving 11 bases between them. Germline CDR1 is MNHEY and CDR2 is SVGAGI. The CDR3 covers 13 residues. This chain's CDR3 is CASSYNRGGEQYF. The CDR3 DNA sequence: TGTGCCAGCAGTTACAACAGGGGGGGCGAGCAGTACTTC.

Only a few counts were recorded for this clone. The chain carries TRBV6-1 and TRBJ2-7; the match to TRBD1 covers 11 bases. The junction had 6 bases not matched to a gene; V was cut back by 4 bases and J by 7 bases. There are 14 residues in the CDR3. The germline V gene has CDR1 MNHNS and CDR2 SASEGT. CDR3 nucleotides: TGTGCCAGCAGTGTAGGACAGGGGGCTGAAGAGCAGTACTTC. The encoded protein is CASSVGQGAEEQYF.

The CDR3 loop reads CASSKIQGNTEAFF. CDR3 DNA: TGTGCCAGCAGCAAAATACAGGGGAACACTGAAGCTTTCTTT. V usage is TRBV9 and J usage is TRBJ1-1, with D possibly matching TRBD1 (6 bases). V was shortened by 4 bases and J by 1 base, with 11 bases between the two germline ends. The germline CDR1 and CDR2 sequences are SGDLS and YYNGEE. The CDR3 loop spans 14 amino acids. Complete variable domain (other parts from reference TRBV9 and TRBJ1-1): DSGVTQTPKHLITATGQRVTLRCSPRSGDLSVYWYQQSLDQGLQFLIQYYNGEERAKGNILERFSAQQFPDLHSELNLSSLELGDSALYFCASSKIQGNTEAFFGQGTRLTVV.

Here the CDR3 DNA reads TGTGCCAGCAGCCAACCCATGCAGGGACAGAACTATGGCTACACCTTC. It translates to CASSQPMQGQNYGYTF. The J gene is TRBJ1-2, the V gene TRBV5-4; 7 nucleotides align to TRBD1. The CDR3 sequence is 16 residues long. Trimming at V came to 4 bases and at J to 2 bases, leaving 11 bases not matched to a gene. Germline values: CDR1 SGHNT, CDR2 YYREEE (reference sequence).

In DNA form, the CDR3 reads TGTGCCAGCAGCAGGGGTTCAGTTAGCACAGATACGCAGTATTTT. Encoded protein: CASSRGSVSTDTQYF. The genes are TRBV2 and TRBJ2-3; D perhaps matches TRBD1 (6 bases). Per the germline V gene, CDR1 is SNHLY and CDR2 is FYNNEI. V dropped 6 bases and J dropped 0 bases, with 13 bases sitting between them. CDR3 length: 15 residues.

This clone was detected once. This may come from a read error, since a much larger clone is one base off. V gene TRBV27 combines with J gene TRBJ2-7, with a tentative D call TRBD2 (6 bases). There are 14 residues in the CDR3. V was cut by 2 bases and J by 0 bases, with 8 bases left in between. Germline CDR1 MNHEY, CDR2 SMNVEV (reference sequence). The CDR3 coding sequence is TGTGCCAGCAGTTTAGGGGGGAGCTCCTACGAGCAGTACTTC. This gives the protein CASSLGGSSYEQYF.

This chain connects TRBV29-1 to TRBJ1-1; weak D call: TRBD1 (6 bases). Germline CDR1 SQVTM, CDR2 ANQGSEA. The CDR3 runs 16 residues. CDR3 sequence (DNA): TGCACCCGTTGGGGATTTATCAGGGGATTGAACACTGAAGCTTTCTTT. Protein product: CTRWGFIRGLNTEAFF.

The gene calls are TRBV6-5 and TRBJ2-7, with 9 bases that match TRBD1. Germline V gives CDR1 MNHEY, CDR2 SVGAGI. With V trimmed by 5 bases and J by 5 bases, 7 bases remained unmatched. This CDR3 is 14 amino acids long. For the CDR3, the DNA is TGTGCCAGCAGTAATCAACAGGGGGCCCACGAGCAGTACTTC. It yields the protein CASSNQQGAHEQYF.

This clone was recorded only once. The genes are TRBV27 and TRBJ2-7, with D perhaps TRBD1 (6 bases). The V end was cut by 5 bases, the J end by 4 bases, with 12 bases between. The germline gives CDR1 MNHEY, CDR2 SMNVEV (reference sequence). The CDR3 is made up of 13 amino acids. The CDR3 protein is CASSMMQGYEQYF. The DNA for the CDR3 is TGTGCCAGCAGTATGATGCAGGGGTACGAGCAGTACTTC.

Concerning this clone: Mismatch with germline at one junction end may stem from a read error. The rearrangement links TRBV29-1 to TRBJ1-1, with TRBD1 identical over 8 bases. The CDR3 is 14 amino acids. Germline CDR1 is SQVTM and CDR2 is ANQGSEA. The DNA of the CDR3 is TGCAGCGCTCTTCCGGGACAGGTGAACACTGGAGCTTTCTTT. It encodes CSALPGQVNTGAFF.

The chain carries TRBV2 and TRBJ1-2, with 10 positions matching TRBD1. CDR3 length equals 14 residues. Germline values: CDR1 SNHLY, CDR2 FYNNEI. Trimming cost V 6 bases and J 7 bases; bases outside gene matches: 8. The CDR3 DNA is TGTGCCAGCAGAACCGGGACAGGGGTTGGTGGCTACACCTTC. This translates into CASRTGTGVGGYTF. The entire variable domain, with the rest obtained from reference TRBV2 and TRBJ1-2, is as follows: EPEVTQTPSHQVTQMGQEVILRCVPISNHLYFYWYRQILGQKVEFLVSFYNNEISEKSEIFDDQFSVERPDGSNFTLKIRSTKLEDSAMYFCASRTGTGVGGYTFGSGTRLTVV.

The V and J genes are TRBV6-5 and TRBJ2-1, with D possibly matching TRBD2 (5 bases). CDR3 length: 15 amino acids. CDR1 is MNHEY, CDR2 SVGAGI, per germline. The ends were cut back, 2 bases at V and 0 bases at J, with 8 bases in the middle. The CDR3 sequence is CASSYLEGSYNEQFF. As DNA, the CDR3 is TGTGCCAGCAGTTACCTAGAGGGCTCCTACAATGAGCAGTTCTTC.

V gene TRBV7-2 combines with J gene TRBJ2-5, with 8 positions matching TRBD2. The germline gives CDR1 SGHTA, CDR2 FQGNSA. This CDR3 comprises 16 residues. V trimming: 5 bases; J trimming: 5 bases; junction bases outside the gene matches: 13. The CDR3 spells CASSDKVGGGLETQYF. The CDR3 DNA is TGTGCCAGCAGCGATAAAGTGGGCGGGGGGCTTGAGACCCAGTACTTC.

Only a few counts were recorded for this clone. The rearrangement links TRBV7-3 to TRBJ1-2; D might be TRBD1 (5 bases). This CDR3 is 19 amino acids long. Trimming took off 5 bases at V and 2 bases at J, with 27 bases between the two ends. Per the germline V gene, CDR1 is SGHTA and CDR2 is FQGTGA. CDR3 DNA sequence: TGTGCCAGCAGCCCGACACCGACAGTGGGAAACCATGAGAACTATGGCTACACCTTC. Translated: CASSPTPTVGNHENYGYTF.

The chain carries TRBV30 and TRBJ1-5; no firm D call. The V end was cut by 2 bases, the J end by 4 bases, with 6 bases between. The CDR3 runs to 12 residues. Germline CDR1 GTSNPN, CDR2 SVGIG (reference sequence). CDR3 sequence: CAWSRGNQPQHF. CDR3 sequence (DNA): TGTGCCTGGAGTCGGGGAAATCAGCCCCAGCATTTT.

The chain links TRBV28 to TRBJ2-4, with 9 bases fitting TRBD1. The CDR3 spans 14 residues. V dropped 3 bases and J dropped 10; count of bases not matched to a gene: 7. Germline V gene lookup returns CDR1 MDHEN and CDR2 SYDVKM. The CDR3 loop is CASSFGDRVGIQYF. CDR3 nucleotide sequence: TGTGCCAGCAGTTTTGGGGACAGGGTAGGAATTCAGTACTTC.